This T cell receptor (beta chain) was retrieved from a study of control samples from healthy donors and cancer patients. Data came from immunoSEQ multiplex PCR; TCRdb stores just in-frame clones and leaves some out. The sample lists around 30,000 clones; around 86% were seen once. There are 15 residues in the CDR3. The V end was cut by 6 bases, the J end by 4 bases, with 16 bases between. CDR1 and CDR2 from the germline V gene are MNHEY and SVGEGT. Sequenced material: PBMCs. The genes are TRBV6-2 or TRBV6-3 and TRBJ1-5, with a weak D call TRBD1 (5 bases). The TCR originated in a woman between 40 and 50 years old with lung cancer. CDR3: CASSPPGPRNQPQHF. The CDR3 DNA reads as TGTGCCAGCAGCCCCCCGGGACCGCGAAATCAGCCCCAGCATTTT.